A single sample gave rise to the 5 T cell receptor beta chains below, sequenced in a study of cytomegalovirus exposure and HLA in healthy donors. This PCR relied on a set of 60 Vbeta primers and 13 Jbeta primers. Profiled with immunoSEQ multiplex PCR; TCRdb holds only in-frame clones, not every one. The sample includes roughly 110,000 clones, 77% of them seen just once. Sequencing was carried out using PBMCs. These receptors all come from a male donor in good health and CMV-seronegative.

CDR3 amino acids: CSARQGNEKLFF. The CDR3 region has the DNA TGCAGCGCCCGACAGGGAAATGAAAAACTGTTTTTT. This chain links TRBV29-1 with TRBJ1-4, with 7 bases aligning to TRBD1. The ends lost 7 bases at V and 5 bases at J; junction bases unmatched: 4. The CDR3 loop spans 12 amino acids. Germline CDR1 reads SQVTM; CDR2 reads ANQGSEA. Based on the CDR3 plus reference TRBV29-1 and TRBJ1-4, the full variable domain is SAVISQKPSRDICQRGTSLTIQCQVDSQVTMMFWYRQQPGQSLTLIATANQGSEATYESGFVIDKFPISRPNLTFSTLTVSNMSPEDSSIYLCSARQGNEKLFFGSGTQLSVL.

The rearrangement joins TRBV5-1 to TRBJ1-1, with 7 bases that match TRBD1. The length of the CDR3 is 18 residues. In germline, CDR1 is SGHRS, CDR2 YFSETQ. V dropped 1 base and J dropped 0; count of bases not matched to a gene: 12. In DNA, the CDR3 is TGCGCCAGCAGCTTGTCCAGGGGGTCCTTCAGTTTGAACACTGAAGCTTTCTTT. Translating gives CASSLSRGSFSLNTEAFF.

This clone occurred once. V usage is TRBV7-2 and J usage is TRBJ1-4; maybe TRBD1 (6 bases). The V end was cut by 3 bases, the J end by 4 bases, with 9 bases between. The germline gives CDR1 SGHTA, CDR2 FQGNSA. The CDR3 length is 14 residues. The CDR3: CASSLDRSNEKLFF. The CDR3 nucleotides read TGTGCCAGCAGCTTGGACAGAAGTAATGAAAAACTGTTTTTT.

The V gene is TRBV7-9, the J gene TRBJ2-5; TRBD1 might be the D (5 bases). The J call is uncertain, as TRBJ2-7 better fits the DNA end. The CDR3 has 11 amino acids. Germline loops: CDR1 SEHNR, CDR2 FQNEAQ (reference sequence). The CDR3, as DNA: TGTGCCAGCAGCGCGGACACCGAGCAGTACTTC. Protein product: CASSADTEQYF.

The chain carries TRBV28 and TRBJ1-4, with TRBD1 matching over 8 bases. CDR3 length equals 16 residues. Germline V gene lookup returns CDR1 MDHEN and CDR2 SYDVKM. V was pared by 5 bases and J by 11 bases, with 16 bases of the junction left unmatched. The DNA for the CDR3 is TGTGCCAGCAGTCCCCCCCACCTCGGACAGGGAGGTAAACTGTTTTTT. Protein: CASSPPHLGQGGKLFF. Complete variable domain (other parts from reference TRBV28 and TRBJ1-4): DVKVTQSSRYLVKRTGEKVFLECVQDMDHENMFWYRQDPGLGLRLIYFSYDVKMKEKGDIPEGYSVSREKKERFSLILESASTNQTSMYLCASSPPHLGQGGKLFFGSGTQLSVL.